Shown below are 4 T cell receptor beta chains from a single sample sequenced in a study of blood T cell repertoires in COVID-19. Sequenced by immunoSEQ multiplex PCR; TCRdb stores in-frame clones only, minus some. The sample has 150,000 to 200,000 clones; around 78% are singletons. Source material: peripheral blood. The receptor set was obtained from a woman aged 80 or over with active or convalescent COVID-19.

This chain connects TRBV19 to TRBJ1-1; D possibly corresponds to TRBD1 (6 bases). From germline, CDR1 is LNHDA and CDR2 SQIVND (reference sequence). V was shortened by 6 bases and J by 4 bases, with 15 bases between the two germline ends. The CDR3 runs to 14 residues. The CDR3 loop is CASREQGASTEAFF. The CDR3 DNA follows: TGTGCCAGTAGGGAACAGGGCGCGAGCACTGAAGCTTTCTTT.

The chain combines TRBV13 with TRBJ1-1; D gene ambiguous. V was clipped by 5 bases and J by 6 bases, with 19 bases between them. This CDR3 has 15 residues. CDR1 is PRHDT, CDR2 FYEKMQ, per germline (reference sequence). The CDR3 here is CASSPISHLEAEAFF. CDR3 coding DNA: TGTGCCAGCAGCCCAATCTCACATCTCGAGGCTGAAGCTTTCTTT.

The chain carries TRBV7-2 and TRBJ2-3; D call uncertain. V was cut by 5 bases and J by 6 bases, with 21 bases left in between. The CDR3 consists of 16 residues. CDR1 and CDR2 from the germline V gene are SGHTA and FQGNSA. CDR3 nucleotide sequence: TGTGCCAGCAGCGCCGACCCGAGACCCCCCGGGGATACGCAGTATTTT. This sequence encodes CASSADPRPPGDTQYF.

The genes are TRBV9 and TRBJ1-3; no definite D call. Germline values: CDR1 SGDLS, CDR2 YYNGEE. The ends were cut back, 0 bases at V and 6 bases at J, with 10 bases in the middle. CDR3 length equals 14 residues. CDR3 region: CASSVGGRLNTIYF. CDR3 coding DNA: TGTGCCAGCAGCGTAGGAGGGCGGTTAAACACCATATATTTT.